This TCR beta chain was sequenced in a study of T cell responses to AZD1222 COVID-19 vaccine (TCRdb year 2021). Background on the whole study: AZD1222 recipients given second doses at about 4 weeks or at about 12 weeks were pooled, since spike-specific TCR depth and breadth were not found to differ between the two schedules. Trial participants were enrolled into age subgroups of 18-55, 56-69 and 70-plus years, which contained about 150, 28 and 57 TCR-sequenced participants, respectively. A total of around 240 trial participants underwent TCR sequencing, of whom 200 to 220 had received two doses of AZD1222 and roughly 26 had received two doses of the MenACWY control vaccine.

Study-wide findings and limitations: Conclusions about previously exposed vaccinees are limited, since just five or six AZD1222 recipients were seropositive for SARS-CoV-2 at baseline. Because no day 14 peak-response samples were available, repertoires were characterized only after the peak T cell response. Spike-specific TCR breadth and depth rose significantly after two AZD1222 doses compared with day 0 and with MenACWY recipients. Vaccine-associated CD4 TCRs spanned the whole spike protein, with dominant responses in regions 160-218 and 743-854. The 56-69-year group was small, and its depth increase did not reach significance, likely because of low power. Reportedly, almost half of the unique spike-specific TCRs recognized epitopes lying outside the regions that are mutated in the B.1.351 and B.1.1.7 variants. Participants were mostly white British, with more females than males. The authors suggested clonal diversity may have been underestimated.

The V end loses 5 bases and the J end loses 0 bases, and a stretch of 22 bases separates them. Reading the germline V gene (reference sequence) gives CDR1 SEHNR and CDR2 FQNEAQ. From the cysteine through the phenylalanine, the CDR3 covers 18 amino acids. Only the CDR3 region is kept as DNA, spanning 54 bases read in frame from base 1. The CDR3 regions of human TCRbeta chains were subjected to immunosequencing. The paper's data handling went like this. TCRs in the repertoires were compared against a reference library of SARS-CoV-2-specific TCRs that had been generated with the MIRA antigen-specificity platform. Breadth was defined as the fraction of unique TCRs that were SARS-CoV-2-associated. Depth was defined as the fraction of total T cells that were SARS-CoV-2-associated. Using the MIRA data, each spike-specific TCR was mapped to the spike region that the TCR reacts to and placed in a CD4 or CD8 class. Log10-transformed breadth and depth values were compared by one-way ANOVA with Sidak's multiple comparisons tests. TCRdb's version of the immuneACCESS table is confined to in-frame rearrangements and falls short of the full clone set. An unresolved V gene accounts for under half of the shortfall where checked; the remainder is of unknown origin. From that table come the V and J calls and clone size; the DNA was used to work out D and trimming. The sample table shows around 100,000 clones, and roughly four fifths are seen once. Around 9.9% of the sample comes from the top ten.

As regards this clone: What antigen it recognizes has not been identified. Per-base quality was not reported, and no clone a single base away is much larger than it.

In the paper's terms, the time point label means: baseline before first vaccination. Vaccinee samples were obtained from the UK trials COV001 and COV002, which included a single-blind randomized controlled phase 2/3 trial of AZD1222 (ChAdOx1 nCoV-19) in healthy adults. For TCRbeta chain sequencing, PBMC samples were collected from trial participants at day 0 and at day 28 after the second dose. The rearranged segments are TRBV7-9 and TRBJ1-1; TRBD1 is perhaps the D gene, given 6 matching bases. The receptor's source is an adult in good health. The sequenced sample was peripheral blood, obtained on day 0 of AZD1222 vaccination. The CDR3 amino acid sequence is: CASSLRELRGGLNTEAFF. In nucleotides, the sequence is TGTGCCAGCAGCCTGCGAGAACTCAGAGGGGGATTGAACACTGAAGCTTTCTTT.